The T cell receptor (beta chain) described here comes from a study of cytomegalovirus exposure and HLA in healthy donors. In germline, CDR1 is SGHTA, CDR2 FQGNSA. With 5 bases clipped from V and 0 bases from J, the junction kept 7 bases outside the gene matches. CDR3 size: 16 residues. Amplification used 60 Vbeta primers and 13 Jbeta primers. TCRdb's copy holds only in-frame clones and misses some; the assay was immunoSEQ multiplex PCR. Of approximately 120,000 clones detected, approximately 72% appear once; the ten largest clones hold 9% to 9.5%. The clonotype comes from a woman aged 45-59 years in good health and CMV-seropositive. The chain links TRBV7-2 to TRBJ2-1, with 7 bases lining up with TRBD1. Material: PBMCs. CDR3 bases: TGTGCCAGCAGCCTAGGGGGCTGGAGCTCCTACAATGAGCAGTTCTTC. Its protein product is CASSLGGWSSYNEQFF.